The rows below give T cell receptor beta chains drawn from one sample of a study of Ad26.COV2.S vaccination and SARS-CoV-2 variants. TCRdb's copy holds only in-frame clones and misses some; the assay was immunoSEQ multiplex PCR. The data hold 85,000 to 120,000 clones, with about three quarters observed a single time. Sequenced here: peripheral blood, sampled after recovery from COVID-19. All receptors come from a human donor who had recovered from COVID-19. The conserved cysteine and the conserved F or W are not part of the CDR3 here. D genes are given only for firm matches.

D gene	J gene	V gene	CDR3 protein
.	TRBJ2-1	TRBV5-6	ASSFWGTNEQF
.	TRBJ1-1	TRBV11-3	ASSLWENTEAF
TRBD1	TRBJ1-6	TRBV19	ASRDRNYSPLH
.	TRBJ2-1	TRBV4-1	ASSQDPPGATYNEQF
.	TRBJ1-2	TRBV5-1	ASSLQTAGAGIYGYT
.	TRBJ1-5	TRBV3-1/TRBV3-2	ASSQAGVRGNQPQH
.	TRBJ1-2	TRBV6-5	ASSSNSYYGYT
.	TRBJ1-2	TRBV7-2	ASSLGWGDYGYT
.	TRBJ2-7	TRBV6-1	ASSEPTGLVYEQY
.	TRBJ2-3	TRBV20-1	SASGRQGADTQY
TRBD1	TRBJ1-3	TRBV7-9	ASSTSGQGSGNTIY
.	TRBJ1-1	TRBV6-6	ASSAQGGTEAF
.	TRBJ2-1	TRBV4-1	ASSRRGRGPSNEQF
.	TRBJ1-1	TRBV3-1/TRBV3-2	ASSQSMTGNTEAF
.	TRBJ1-6	TRBV28	ASGRSKPLH
.	TRBJ2-2	TRBV7-2	ASSGRTEAGELF
.	TRBJ1-3	TRBV28	ASRAVGGSGNTIY
.	TRBJ2-6	TRBV28	ASNSRSRGYANVLT
TRBD1	TRBJ1-6	TRBV7-3	ASSLGTGSSPLH
TRBD1	TRBJ2-7	TRBV29-1	SVALWTGEQY
TRBD1	TRBJ2-7	TRBV19	ASSSTDRADEQY
.	TRBJ1-3	TRBV12-3/TRBV12-4	ASSPAGNTIY
.	TRBJ1-2	TRBV11-2	ASSLSFGVQGNYGYT
.	TRBJ1-1	TRBV6-5	ASRSGTEAF
.	TRBJ2-1	TRBV10-3	AISQQGGLNNEQF
.	TRBJ1-2	TRBV7-9	ASRTQQARDGYT
.	TRBJ2-3	TRBV6-5	ASSTEGGTDTQY
.	TRBJ1-5	TRBV27	ASSFRQEDQPQH
.	TRBJ2-7	TRBV12-3/TRBV12-4	ASSRTANEQY
.	TRBJ2-6	TRBV7-2	ASSARGRISGANVLT
.	TRBJ2-2	TRBV4-1	ASSPTNTGELF
.	TRBJ1-2	TRBV6-5	ASSLEGGSGYT
TRBD1	TRBJ1-2	TRBV6-4	ASSDTPQGAFYGYT
TRBD1	TRBJ1-1	TRBV19	ASRKGTGDYTEAF
.	TRBJ1-1	TRBV9	ASSQTNTEAF
.	TRBJ2-5	TRBV27	ASSPSLTRKETQY
.	TRBJ1-1	TRBV5-1	ASSYQGANTEAF
.	TRBJ1-6	TRBV5-1	ASSLRVQNSPLH
.	TRBJ2-1	TRBV3-1/TRBV3-2	ASSQQREGGNEQF
.	TRBJ2-7	TRBV7-9	ASSSQGTEQY
TRBD1	TRBJ2-4	TRBV19	ASSIGQGWSVAKNIQY
.	TRBJ2-6	TRBV5-5	ASSLRPQGGSGANVLT
.	TRBJ2-5	TRBV6-5	ASSYSSAIQETQY
.	TRBJ2-1	TRBV6-1	ASSESLGGRRDEQF
TRBD2	TRBJ2-6	TRBV30	AWVIAGTGANVLT
.	TRBJ1-2	TRBV28	ASSNPTIYYGYT
TRBD1	TRBJ1-5	TRBV9	ASSGQGNQPQH
TRBD2	TRBJ2-2	TRBV30	AWSSRGGATGELF
TRBD2	TRBJ2-3	TRBV6-2/TRBV6-3	ASSSRLGGDAYTDTQY
TRBD1	TRBJ1-4	TRBV2	ASSPGQDATNEKLF
.	TRBJ1-1	TRBV6-5	ASTYRVGNTEAF
TRBD2	TRBJ2-5	TRBV29-1	SVEVAGGETQY
.	TRBJ2-7	TRBV7-3	ASSFGAKNEQY
.	TRBJ1-6	TRBV5-6	ASSLRGSLH